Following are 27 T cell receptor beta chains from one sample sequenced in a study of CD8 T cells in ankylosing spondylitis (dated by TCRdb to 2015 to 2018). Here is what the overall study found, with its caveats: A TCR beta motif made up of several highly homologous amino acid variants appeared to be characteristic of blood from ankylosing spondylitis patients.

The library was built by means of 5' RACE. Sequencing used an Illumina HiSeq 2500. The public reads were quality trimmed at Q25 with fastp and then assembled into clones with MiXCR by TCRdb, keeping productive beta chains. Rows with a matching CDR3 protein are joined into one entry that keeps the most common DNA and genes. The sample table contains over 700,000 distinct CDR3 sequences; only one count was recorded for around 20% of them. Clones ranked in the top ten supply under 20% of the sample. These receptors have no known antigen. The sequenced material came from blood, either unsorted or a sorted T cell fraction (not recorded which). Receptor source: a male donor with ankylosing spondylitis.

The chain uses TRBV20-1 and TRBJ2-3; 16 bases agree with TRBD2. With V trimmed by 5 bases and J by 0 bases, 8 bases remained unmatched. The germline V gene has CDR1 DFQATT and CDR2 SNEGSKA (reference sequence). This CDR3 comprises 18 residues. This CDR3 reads CSAAGGTSGRGSTDTQYF. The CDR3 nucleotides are TGCAGTGCTGCGGGAGGGACTAGCGGGAGGGGCAGCACAGATACGCAGTATTTT.

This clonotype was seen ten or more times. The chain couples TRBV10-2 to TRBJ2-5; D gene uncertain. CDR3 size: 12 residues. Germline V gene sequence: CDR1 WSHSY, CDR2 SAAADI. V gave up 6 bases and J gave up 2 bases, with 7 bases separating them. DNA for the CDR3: TGCGCCAGCAGGGGGTGGCAAGAGACCCAGTACTTC. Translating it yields CASRGWQETQYF.

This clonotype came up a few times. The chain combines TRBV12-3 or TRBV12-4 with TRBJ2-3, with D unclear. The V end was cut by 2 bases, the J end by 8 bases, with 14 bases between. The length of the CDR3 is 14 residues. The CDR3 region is CASSLPPSPGTQYF. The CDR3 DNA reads TGTGCCAGCAGTTTACCGCCCTCGCCAGGTACGCAGTATTTT.

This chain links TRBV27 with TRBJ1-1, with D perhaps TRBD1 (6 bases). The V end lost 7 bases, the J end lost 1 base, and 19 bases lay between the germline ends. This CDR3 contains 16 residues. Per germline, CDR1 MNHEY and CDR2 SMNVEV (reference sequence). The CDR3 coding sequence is TGTGCCAGCACCCCGACAGGATCACTAAGGAACACTGAAGCTTTCTTT. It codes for CASTPTGSLRNTEAFF.

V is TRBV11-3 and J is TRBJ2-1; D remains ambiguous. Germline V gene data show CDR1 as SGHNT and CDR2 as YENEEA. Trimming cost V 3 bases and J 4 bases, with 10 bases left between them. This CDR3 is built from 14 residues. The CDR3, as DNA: TGTGCCAGCAGCTTCCCCGAGAGATACAATGAGCAGTTCTTC. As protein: CASSFPERYNEQFF.

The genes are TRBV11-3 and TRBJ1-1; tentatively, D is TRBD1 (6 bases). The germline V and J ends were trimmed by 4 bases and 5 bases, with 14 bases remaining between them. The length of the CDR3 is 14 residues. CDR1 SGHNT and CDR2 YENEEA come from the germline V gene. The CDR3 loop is CASSSLMRGTEAFF. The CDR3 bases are TGTGCCAGCAGCTCACTCATGAGGGGGACTGAAGCTTTCTTT.

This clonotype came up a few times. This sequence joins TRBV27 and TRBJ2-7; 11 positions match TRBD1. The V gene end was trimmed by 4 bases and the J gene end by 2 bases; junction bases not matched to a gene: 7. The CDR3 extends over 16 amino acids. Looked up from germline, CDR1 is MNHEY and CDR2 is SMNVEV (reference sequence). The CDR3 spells CASSSSGTGGTYEQYF. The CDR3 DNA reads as TGTGCCAGCAGTTCTTCTGGGACAGGGGGTACCTACGAGCAGTACTTC.

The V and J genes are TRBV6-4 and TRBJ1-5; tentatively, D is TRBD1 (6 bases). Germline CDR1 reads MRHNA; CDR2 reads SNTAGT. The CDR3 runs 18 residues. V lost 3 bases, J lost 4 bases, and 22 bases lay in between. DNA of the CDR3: TGTGCCAGCAGTGAGGGCTGTAGGGACATCATTGCTAATCAGCCCCAGCATTTT. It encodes CASSEGCRDIIANQPQHF.

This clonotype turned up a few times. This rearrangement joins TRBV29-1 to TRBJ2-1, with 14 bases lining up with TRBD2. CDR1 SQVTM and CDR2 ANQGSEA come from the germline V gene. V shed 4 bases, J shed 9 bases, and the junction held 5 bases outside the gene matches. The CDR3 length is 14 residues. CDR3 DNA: TGCAGCGTTGCGGGACTAGCGGGAGTCGTTGAGCAGTTCTTC. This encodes CSVAGLAGVVEQFF.

As DNA, the CDR3 is TGTGCCAGCAGCTTAGTGGCAGCCCACTATAATTCACCCCTCCACTTT. Translation: CASSLVAAHYNSPLHF. V and J are TRBV7-2 and TRBJ1-6; D ambiguous. This CDR3 has 16 amino acids. Germline lookup yields CDR1 SGHTA and CDR2 FQGNSA. V was clipped by 1 base and J by 3 bases, with 10 bases between them.

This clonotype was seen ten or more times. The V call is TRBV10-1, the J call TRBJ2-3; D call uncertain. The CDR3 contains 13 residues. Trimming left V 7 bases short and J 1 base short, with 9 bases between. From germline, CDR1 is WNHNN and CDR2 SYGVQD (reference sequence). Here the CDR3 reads CASTEDRTDTQYF. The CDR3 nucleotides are TGCGCCAGCACCGAGGACCGCACAGATACGCAGTATTTT.

DNA of the CDR3: TGCGCCAGCAGCTGGACTAGTTTCGGTGAGCAGTTCTTC. Protein product: CASSWTSFGEQFF. The rearrangement joins TRBV5-1 to TRBJ2-1, with 7 nucleotides matching TRBD2. The CDR3 totals 13 residues. V was clipped by 3 bases and J by 9 bases; unmatched bases: 6. CDR1 is SGHRS and CDR2 is YFSETQ in the germline V gene.

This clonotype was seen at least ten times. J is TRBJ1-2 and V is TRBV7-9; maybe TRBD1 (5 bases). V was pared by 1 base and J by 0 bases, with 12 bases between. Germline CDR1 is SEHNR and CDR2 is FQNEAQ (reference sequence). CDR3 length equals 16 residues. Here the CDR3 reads CASSLVGGVANYGYTF. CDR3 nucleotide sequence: TGTGCCAGCAGCTTAGTCGGGGGGGTAGCTAACTATGGCTACACCTTC.

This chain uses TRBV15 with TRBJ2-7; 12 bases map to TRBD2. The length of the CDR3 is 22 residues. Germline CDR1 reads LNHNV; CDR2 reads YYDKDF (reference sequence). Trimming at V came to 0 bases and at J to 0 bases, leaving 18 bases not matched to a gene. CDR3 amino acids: CATSRDFPKTSGGLGSSYEQYF. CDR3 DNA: TGTGCCACCAGCAGAGATTTTCCCAAAACTAGCGGGGGGCTGGGGAGCTCCTACGAGCAGTACTTC.

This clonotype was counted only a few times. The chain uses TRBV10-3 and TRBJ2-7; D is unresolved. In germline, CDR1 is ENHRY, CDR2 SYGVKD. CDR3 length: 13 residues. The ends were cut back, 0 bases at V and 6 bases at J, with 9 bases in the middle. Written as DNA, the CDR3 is TGTGCCATCAGTGAGTCGTTGACGCGCGAGCAGTACTTC. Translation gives CAISESLTREQYF.

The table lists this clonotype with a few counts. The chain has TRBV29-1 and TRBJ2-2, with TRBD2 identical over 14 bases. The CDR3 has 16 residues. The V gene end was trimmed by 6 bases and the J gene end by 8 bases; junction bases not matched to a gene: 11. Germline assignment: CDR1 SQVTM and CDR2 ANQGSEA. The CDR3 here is CSVAVGLAGGLGELFF. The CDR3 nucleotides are TGCAGCGTCGCCGTTGGACTAGCGGGAGGATTAGGGGAGCTGTTTTTT.

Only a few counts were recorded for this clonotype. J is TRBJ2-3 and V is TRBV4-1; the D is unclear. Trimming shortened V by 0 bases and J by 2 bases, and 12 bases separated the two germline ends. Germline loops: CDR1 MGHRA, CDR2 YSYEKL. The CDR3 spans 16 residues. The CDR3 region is CASSQDPGLTTDTQYF. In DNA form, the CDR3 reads TGCGCCAGCAGCCAAGATCCCGGGCTCACCACAGATACGCAGTATTTT.

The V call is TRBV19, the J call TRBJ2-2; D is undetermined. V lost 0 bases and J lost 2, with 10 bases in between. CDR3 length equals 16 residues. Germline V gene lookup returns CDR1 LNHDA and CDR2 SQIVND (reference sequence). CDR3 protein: CASSIESVINTGELFF. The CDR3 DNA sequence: TGTGCCAGTAGTATAGAGTCAGTTATCAACACCGGGGAGCTGTTTTTT.

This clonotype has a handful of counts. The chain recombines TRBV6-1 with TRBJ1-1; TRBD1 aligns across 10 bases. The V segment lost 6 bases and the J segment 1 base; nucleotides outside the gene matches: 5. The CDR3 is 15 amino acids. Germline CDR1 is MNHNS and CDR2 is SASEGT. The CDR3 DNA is TGTGCCAGCAGGGACCGGACAGGGGGGAACACTGAAGCTTTCTTT. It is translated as CASRDRTGGNTEAFF.

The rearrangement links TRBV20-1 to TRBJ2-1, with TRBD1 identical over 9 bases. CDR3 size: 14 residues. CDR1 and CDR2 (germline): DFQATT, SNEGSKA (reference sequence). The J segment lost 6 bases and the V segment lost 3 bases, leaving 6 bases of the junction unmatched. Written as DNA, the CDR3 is TGCAGTGCTAGGAGCCTGGACAGGGGCAATGAGCAGTTCTTC. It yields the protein CSARSLDRGNEQFF.

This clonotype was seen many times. As DNA, the CDR3 is TGCAGCGTTGATCAGGGAGGGAATGAGCAGTTCTTC. Protein sequence: CSVDQGGNEQFF. The chain combines TRBV29-1 with TRBJ2-1; 7 bases match TRBD2. After removal of 3 bases from V and 7 bases from J, the junction contained 3 bases not matched to a gene. The CDR3 is made up of 12 amino acids. Germline V gene lookup returns CDR1 SQVTM and CDR2 ANQGSEA.

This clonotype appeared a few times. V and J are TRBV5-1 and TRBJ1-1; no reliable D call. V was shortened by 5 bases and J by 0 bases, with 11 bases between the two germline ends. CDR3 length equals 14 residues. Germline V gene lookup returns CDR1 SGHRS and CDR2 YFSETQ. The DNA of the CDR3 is TGCGCCAGCAGTGCGGAAACCATGAACACTGAAGCTTTCTTT. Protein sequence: CASSAETMNTEAFF. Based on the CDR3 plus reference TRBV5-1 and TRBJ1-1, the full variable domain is KAGVTQTPRYLIKTRGQQVTLSCSPISGHRSVSWYQQTPGQGLQFLFEYFSETQRNKGNFPGRFSGRQFSNSRSEMNVSTLELGDSALYLCASSAETMNTEAFFGQGTRLTVV.

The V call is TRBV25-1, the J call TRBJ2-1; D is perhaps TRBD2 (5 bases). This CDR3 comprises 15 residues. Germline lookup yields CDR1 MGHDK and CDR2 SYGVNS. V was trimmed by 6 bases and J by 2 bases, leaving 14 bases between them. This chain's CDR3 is CASSALGDAYNEQFF. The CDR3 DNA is TGTGCCAGCAGCGCCCTGGGAGATGCCTACAATGAGCAGTTCTTC.

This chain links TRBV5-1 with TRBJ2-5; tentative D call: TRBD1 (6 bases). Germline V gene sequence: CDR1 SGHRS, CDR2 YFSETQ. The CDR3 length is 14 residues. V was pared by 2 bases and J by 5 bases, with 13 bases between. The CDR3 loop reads CASSFQGPGETQYF. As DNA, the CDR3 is TGCGCCAGCAGCTTCCAGGGGCCGGGGGAGACCCAGTACTTC.

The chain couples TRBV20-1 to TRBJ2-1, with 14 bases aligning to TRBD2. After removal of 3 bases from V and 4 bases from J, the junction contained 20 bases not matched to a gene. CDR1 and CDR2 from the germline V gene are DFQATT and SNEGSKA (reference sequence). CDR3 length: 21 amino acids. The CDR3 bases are TGCAGTGCTAGGGACAGGGGGCCCCTCAGACTAGCGGGAGGGGGATACAATGAGCAGTTCTTC. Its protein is CSARDRGPLRLAGGGYNEQFF.

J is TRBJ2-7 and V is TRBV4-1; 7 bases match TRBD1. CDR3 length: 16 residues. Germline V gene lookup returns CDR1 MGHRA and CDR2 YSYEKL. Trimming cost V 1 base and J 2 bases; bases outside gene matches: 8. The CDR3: CASSQALGGRTYEQYF. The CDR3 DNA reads TGCGCCAGCAGCCAAGCTCTAGGGGGCAGAACCTACGAGCAGTACTTC.

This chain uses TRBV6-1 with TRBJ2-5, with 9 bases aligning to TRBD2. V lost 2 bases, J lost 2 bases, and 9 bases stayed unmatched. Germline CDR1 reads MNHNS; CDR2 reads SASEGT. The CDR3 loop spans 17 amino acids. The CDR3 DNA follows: TGTGCCAGCAGTGAAATTTGGGCGGGGGGGTCACAAGAGACCCAGTACTTC. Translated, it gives CASSEIWAGGSQETQYF.